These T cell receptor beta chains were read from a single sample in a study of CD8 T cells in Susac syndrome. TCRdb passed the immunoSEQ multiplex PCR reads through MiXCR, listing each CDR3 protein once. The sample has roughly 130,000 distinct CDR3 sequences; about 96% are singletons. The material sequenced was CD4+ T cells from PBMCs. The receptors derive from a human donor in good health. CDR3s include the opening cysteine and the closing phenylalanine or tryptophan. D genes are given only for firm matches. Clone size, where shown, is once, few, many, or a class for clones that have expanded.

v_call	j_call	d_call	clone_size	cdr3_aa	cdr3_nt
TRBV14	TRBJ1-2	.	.	CASSLRGANYGYTF	TGTGCCAGCAGCTTAAGGGGAGCTAACTATGGCTACACCTTC
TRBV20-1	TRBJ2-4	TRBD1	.	CSAVWDRGHRIQYF	TGCAGTGCCGTCTGGGACAGGGGGCATCGCATTCAGTACTTC
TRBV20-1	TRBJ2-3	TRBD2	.	CSARETSGDTQYF	TGCAGTGCTAGGGAGACTAGCGGGGATACGCAGTATTTT
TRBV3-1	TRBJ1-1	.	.	CASSLGGRGGAFF	TGTGCCAGCAGCCTTGGGGGGCGCGGAGGAGCTTTCTTT
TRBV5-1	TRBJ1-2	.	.	CASSPEGHGTLPGYGYTF	TGCGCCAGCAGCCCGGAGGGCCACGGGACCCTCCCAGGCTATGGCTACACCTTC
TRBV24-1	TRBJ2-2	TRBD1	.	CATSDSTGGNTGELFF	TGTGCCACCAGTGACTCGACAGGGGGGAACACCGGGGAGCTGTTTTTT
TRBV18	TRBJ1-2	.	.	CASSPGDPMGGYTF	TGTGCCAGCTCACCGGGTGACCCAATGGGAGGCTACACCTTC
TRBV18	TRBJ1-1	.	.	CASSPSVMNTEAFF	TGTGCCAGCTCACCCTCGGTGATGAACACTGAAGCTTTCTTT
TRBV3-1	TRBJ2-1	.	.	CASSSFGEVSEQFF	TGTGCCAGCAGCTCCTTTGGCGAGGTCAGTGAGCAGTTCTTC
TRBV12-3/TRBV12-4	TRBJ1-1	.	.	CASSFFYTFNRGTEAFF	TGTGCCAGCAGTTTCTTCTACACCTTTAATCGTGGCACTGAAGCTTTCTTT
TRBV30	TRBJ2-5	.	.	CAWSVEETQYF	TGTGCCTGGAGTGTAGAAGAGACCCAGTACTTC
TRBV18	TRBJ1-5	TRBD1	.	CASSPGTGYNQPQHF	TGTGCCAGCTCGCCAGGGACAGGGTACAATCAGCCCCAGCATTTT
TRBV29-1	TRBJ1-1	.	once	CSVSWGNTEAFF	TGCAGCGTTTCGTGGGGGAACACTGAAGCTTTCTTT
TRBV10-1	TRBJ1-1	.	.	CASSQTSSGTEAFF	TGCGCCAGCAGTCAAACATCGTCGGGGACTGAAGCTTTCTTT
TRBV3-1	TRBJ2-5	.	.	CASQSFTGQETQYF	TGTGCCAGCCAGAGTTTTACTGGGCAAGAGACCCAGTACTTC
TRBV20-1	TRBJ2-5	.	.	CSASRSGRGPETQYF	TGCAGTGCTAGTCGGAGCGGTAGGGGTCCAGAGACCCAGTACTTC
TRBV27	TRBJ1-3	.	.	CSPTGHDGNTIYF	TGTTCCCCAACGGGTCATGATGGAAACACCATATATTTT
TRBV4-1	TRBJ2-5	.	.	CASSQAPGVGETQYF	TGCGCCAGCAGCCAAGCCCCGGGAGTGGGAGAGACCCAGTACTTC
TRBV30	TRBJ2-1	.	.	CASSTFSYNEQFF	TGTGCCTCCTCAACCTTCTCCTACAATGAGCAGTTCTTC
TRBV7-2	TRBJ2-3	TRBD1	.	CASSTPTGEITQYF	TGTGCCAGCAGCACGCCTACAGGGGAGATAACGCAGTATTTT